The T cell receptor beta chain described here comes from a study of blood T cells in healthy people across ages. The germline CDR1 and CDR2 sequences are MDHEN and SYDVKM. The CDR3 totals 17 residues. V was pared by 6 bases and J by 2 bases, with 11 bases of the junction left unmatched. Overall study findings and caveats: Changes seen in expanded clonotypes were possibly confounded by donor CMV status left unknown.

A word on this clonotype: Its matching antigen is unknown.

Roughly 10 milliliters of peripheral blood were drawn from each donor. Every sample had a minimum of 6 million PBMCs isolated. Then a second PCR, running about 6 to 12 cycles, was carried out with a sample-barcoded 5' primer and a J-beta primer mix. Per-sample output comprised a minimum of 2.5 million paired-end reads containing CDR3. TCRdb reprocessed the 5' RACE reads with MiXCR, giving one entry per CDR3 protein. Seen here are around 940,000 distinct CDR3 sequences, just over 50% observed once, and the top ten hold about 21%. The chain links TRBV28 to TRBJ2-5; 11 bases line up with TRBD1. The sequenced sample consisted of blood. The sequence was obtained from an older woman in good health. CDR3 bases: TGTGCCAGCAGATTGGACAGGGGGCGGTCGCGGCAAGAGACCCAGTACTTC. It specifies CASRLDRGRSRQETQYF. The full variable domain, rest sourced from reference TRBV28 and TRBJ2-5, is DVKVTQSSRYLVKRTGEKVFLECVQDMDHENMFWYRQDPGLGLRLIYFSYDVKMKEKGDIPEGYSVSREKKERFSLILESASTNQTSMYLCASRLDRGRSRQETQYFGPGTRLLVL.